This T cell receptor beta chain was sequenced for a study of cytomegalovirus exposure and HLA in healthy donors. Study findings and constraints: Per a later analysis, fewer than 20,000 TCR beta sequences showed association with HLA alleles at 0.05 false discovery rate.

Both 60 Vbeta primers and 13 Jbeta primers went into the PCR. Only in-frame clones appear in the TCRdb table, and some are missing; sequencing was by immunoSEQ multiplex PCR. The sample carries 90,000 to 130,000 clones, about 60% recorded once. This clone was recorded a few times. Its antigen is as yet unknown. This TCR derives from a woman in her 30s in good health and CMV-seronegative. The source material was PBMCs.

The CDR3 sequence: CAISLTGEDYGYTF. The CDR3 nucleotides read TGTGCCATCTCCCTGACAGGGGAGGACTATGGCTACACCTTC. The chain couples TRBV10-3 to TRBJ1-2, with 8 nucleotides matching TRBD1. The CDR3 loop spans 14 amino acids. Germline V gene sequence: CDR1 ENHRY, CDR2 SYGVKD. Trimming cost V 8 bases and J 3 bases; bases outside gene matches: 8.